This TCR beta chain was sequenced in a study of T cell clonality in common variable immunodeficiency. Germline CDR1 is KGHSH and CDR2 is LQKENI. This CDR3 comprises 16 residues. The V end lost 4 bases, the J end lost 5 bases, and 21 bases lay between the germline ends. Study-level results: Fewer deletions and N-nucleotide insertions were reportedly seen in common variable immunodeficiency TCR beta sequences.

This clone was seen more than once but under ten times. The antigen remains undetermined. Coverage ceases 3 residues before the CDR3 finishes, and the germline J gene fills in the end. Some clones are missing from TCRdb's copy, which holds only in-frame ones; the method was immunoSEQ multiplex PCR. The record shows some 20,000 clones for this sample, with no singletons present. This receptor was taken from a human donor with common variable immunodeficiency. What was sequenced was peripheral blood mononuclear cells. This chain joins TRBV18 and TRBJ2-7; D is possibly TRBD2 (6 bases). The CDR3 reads CASSLALADLTHEQYF. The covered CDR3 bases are TGTGCCAGCTCACTAGCGTTAGCGGACCTTACCCACGAG.